Shown below are 28 T cell receptor beta chains from a single sample sequenced in a study of neurological immune-mediated disorders. TCRdb processed the 5' RACE reads anew with MiXCR; each CDR3 protein has one entry. The sample yields around 40,000 distinct CDR3 sequences, approximately 7.2% seen once. Input material: CD4+ T cells from blood. The receptors were gathered from a man aged 45-65 years in good health.

This clonotype was seen many times. V is TRBV3-1 and J is TRBJ2-7; D is possibly TRBD2 (5 bases). Trimming took 3 bases from V and 5 from J, leaving 8 bases between them. Germline V gene lookup returns CDR1 LGHDT and CDR2 YNNKEL (reference sequence). The CDR3 spans 12 residues. The CDR3 sequence is CASSQRRNEQYF. In nucleotides, the CDR3 is TGTGCCAGCAGCCAGAGGAGGAACGAGCAGTACTTC.

This clonotype was seen ten or more times. V and J are TRBV20-1 and TRBJ2-5; weak D call: TRBD2 (6 bases). Germline V gene sequence: CDR1 DFQATT, CDR2 SNEGSKA (reference sequence). This CDR3 spans 16 amino acids. In nucleotides, the CDR3 is TGCAGGGCGGGATTTGGTGGGGGGTTCGTACAAGAGACCCAGTACTTC. This encodes CRAGFGGGFVQETQYF.

The gene calls are TRBV5-4 and TRBJ1-5, with D perhaps TRBD1 (6 bases). Per the germline V gene, CDR1 is SGHNT and CDR2 is YYREEE (reference sequence). The CDR3 has 14 amino acids. V dropped 7 bases and J dropped 7 bases, with 18 bases sitting between them. In DNA, the CDR3 is TGTGCCAGCTGCCACGGGGGCCTCATGCAGCCCCAGCATTTT. Residues: CASCHGGLMQPQHF.

The sample holds a few counts of this clonotype. The CDR3 reads CASSLYASGTDTQYF. The DNA for the CDR3 is TGTGCCAGCAGCTTGTACGCTAGCGGAACAGATACGCAGTATTTT. The rearrangement uses TRBV5-4 and TRBJ2-3; 7 bases are shared with TRBD2. V dropped 1 base and J dropped 3; count of bases not matched to a gene: 5. From germline, CDR1 is SGHNT and CDR2 YYREEE (reference sequence). The CDR3 is 15 residues long.

This clonotype was detected ten times or more. V is TRBV11-2 and J is TRBJ2-1; no clear D. Germline V lookup: CDR1 SGHAT, CDR2 FQNNGV. Trimming stripped 4 bases from V and 7 bases from J, with 11 bases between. The CDR3 extends over 13 amino acids. Written as DNA, the CDR3 is TGTGCCAGCAGCTCCCAGCTGGGGAATGAGCAGTTCTTC. This sequence encodes CASSSQLGNEQFF.

This clonotype has ten or more counts. The chain recombines TRBV20-1 with TRBJ2-7; D is possibly TRBD2 (5 bases). The germline V and J ends were trimmed by 0 bases and 4 bases, with 22 bases remaining between them. The germline gives CDR1 DFQATT, CDR2 SNEGSKA (reference sequence). The CDR3 sequence is 17 residues long. CDR3 coding DNA: TGCAGTGCTAGAGAGCGCCTCGACTACGGGCCTTTGTACGAGCAGTACTTC. This encodes CSARERLDYGPLYEQYF.

This sequence joins TRBV20-1 and TRBJ2-7; the match to TRBD2 covers 7 bases. The CDR3 sequence is 13 residues long. CDR1 DFQATT and CDR2 SNEGSKA come from the germline V gene (reference sequence). The junction had 8 bases not matched to a gene; V was cut back by 6 bases and J by 3 bases. The CDR3 sequence is CSAGLVGGYEQYF. The CDR3 region has the DNA TGCAGTGCCGGACTAGTCGGGGGCTACGAGCAGTACTTC.

The V gene is TRBV30, the J gene TRBJ2-3; the D is unclear. CDR1 is GTSNPN and CDR2 is SVGIG in the germline V gene (reference sequence). Trimming left V 4 bases short and J 0 bases short, with 14 bases between. This CDR3 contains 15 residues. The CDR3 DNA is TGTGCCTGGACCCCCGGGCTACCCAGCACAGATACGCAGTATTTT. Its translation: CAWTPGLPSTDTQYF.

Ten or more counts support this clonotype. The J gene is TRBJ1-2, the V gene TRBV5-1, with 7 bases that match TRBD1. After removal of 3 bases from V and 8 bases from J, the junction contained 4 bases not matched to a gene. Germline lookup yields CDR1 SGHRS and CDR2 YFSETQ. The CDR3 consists of 12 residues. CDR3 nucleotide sequence: TGCGCCAGCAGCTCAGGGGGTGGAGGCTACACCTTC. It yields the protein CASSSGGGGYTF.

This clonotype has at least ten counts. This may arise from a read error, as a much more abundant clone is one base away. The gene calls are TRBV20-1 and TRBJ2-1; 11 bases line up with TRBD2. Germline assignment: CDR1 DFQATT and CDR2 SNEGSKA (reference sequence). This CDR3 has 14 residues. The V segment lost 0 bases and the J segment 13 bases; nucleotides outside the gene matches: 8. Written as DNA, the CDR3 is TGCAGTGCTAGAGATCTCTCTAGCGGGAGGACACAGTTCTTC. Encoded protein: CSARDLSSGRTQFF.

This clonotype was recorded many times. This chain uses TRBV5-6 with TRBJ2-3; no definite D call. The length of the CDR3 is 14 residues. The V gene's germline CDR1 is SGHDT and CDR2 YYEEEE. Trimming pared 1 base from V and 2 bases from J, leaving 8 bases between. In DNA form, the CDR3 reads TGTGCCAGCAGCTTGAGAAGGTTCACAGATACGCAGTATTTT. Translation gives CASSLRRFTDTQYF.

This clonotype was found many times. The chain uses TRBV29-1 and TRBJ2-1, with 10 nucleotides matching TRBD1. The CDR3 sequence is 14 residues long. The germline V gene encodes CDR1 SQVTM and CDR2 ANQGSEA. V trimming: 8 bases; J trimming: 6 bases; junction bases outside the gene matches: 10. CDR3 protein: CSSRRQGAVNEQFF. CDR3 bases: TGCAGCTCTCGTCGACAGGGGGCCGTCAATGAGCAGTTCTTC.

This clonotype appeared many times. This rearrangement joins TRBV6-5 to TRBJ2-5, with a possible D match to TRBD2 (6 bases). V gave up 5 bases and J gave up 1 base, with 17 bases separating them. CDR3 length: 16 amino acids. Germline CDR1 MNHEY, CDR2 SVGAGI. In DNA form, the CDR3 reads TGTGCCAGCAGTACCCGCTGGAGCGGGCCCCAAGAGACCCAGTACTTC. The encoded protein is CASSTRWSGPQETQYF.

This clonotype was seen repeatedly, ten times or more. J is TRBJ2-1 and V is TRBV24-1; D is undetermined. The CDR3 totals 13 residues. CDR1 KGHDR and CDR2 SFDVKD come from the germline V gene. Trimming cost V 0 bases and J 12 bases, with 11 bases left between them. CDR3 bases: TGTGCCACCAGTGATTTGCACCTAGACGGGCAGTTCTTC. Translated: CATSDLHLDGQFF.

This clonotype was observed at least ten times. The chain uses TRBV5-1 and TRBJ1-4; TRBD1 agrees at 11 bases. Trimming cost V 0 bases and J 3 bases; bases outside gene matches: 10. The CDR3 sequence is 19 residues long. Germline V lookup: CDR1 SGHRS, CDR2 YFSETQ. CDR3 in DNA: TGCGCCAGCAGCTTGGTCCCATCCGGGACAGGGGGGGCTAATGAAAAACTGTTTTTT. Encoded protein: CASSLVPSGTGGANEKLFF.

This clonotype was recorded at least ten times. The chain employs TRBV5-6 and TRBJ2-2, with 8 nucleotides matching TRBD2. Germline trimming cut 0 bases from V and 2 bases from J; bases unmatched to any gene: 6. Per germline, CDR1 SGHDT and CDR2 YYEEEE. There are 17 residues in the CDR3. The CDR3 region has the DNA TGTGCCAGCAGCTTGGCCGGTATAGCGGGAAACACCGGGGAGCTGTTTTTT. It encodes CASSLAGIAGNTGELFF.

This clonotype was seen at least ten times. The gene calls are TRBV20-1 and TRBJ2-5; 9 bases fit TRBD2. CDR1 and CDR2 from the germline V gene are DFQATT and SNEGSKA (reference sequence). This CDR3 region has 15 residues. With 6 bases clipped from V and 0 bases from J, the junction kept 8 bases outside the gene matches. CDR3 sequence reads: CSARLAGHHQETQYF. DNA of the CDR3: TGCAGTGCCCGGCTAGCGGGACACCACCAAGAGACCCAGTACTTC.

This clonotype appeared many times. The V and J genes are TRBV7-8 and TRBJ2-1; D may be TRBD2 (7 bases). The V gene lost 5 bases and the J gene lost 9 bases, with 17 bases spanning the gap. From germline, CDR1 is SGHVS and CDR2 FQNEAQ. The CDR3 spans 14 residues. CDR3 region: CASSPGRGGSEQFF. In nucleotides, the CDR3 is TGTGCCAGCAGCCCGGGTAGGGGGGGATCTGAGCAGTTCTTC.

In its sample, this clonotype was seen many times. The rearrangement joins TRBV5-1 to TRBJ2-7, with 13 bases aligning to TRBD2. V lost 3 bases to trimming and J lost 4 bases; unmatched junction nucleotides: 19. The CDR3 length is 20 residues. The germline V gene encodes CDR1 SGHRS and CDR2 YFSETQ. CDR3 sequence: CASSSGSLGLAGVPWYEQYF. CDR3 DNA: TGCGCCAGCAGCTCAGGGTCCCTCGGACTAGCGGGAGTCCCGTGGTACGAGCAGTACTTC.

This clonotype was seen many times. V usage is TRBV14 and J usage is TRBJ2-2; tentatively, D is TRBD2 (5 bases). The CDR3 is 14 residues long. The V end lost 3 bases, the J end lost 4 bases, and 9 bases lay between the germline ends. The V gene's germline CDR1 is SGHDN and CDR2 FVKESK. The CDR3 nucleotides are TGTGCCAGCAGCCAGCGGGCCGCCACCGGGGAGCTGTTTTTT. This sequence encodes CASSQRAATGELFF.

This clonotype was seen repeatedly, ten times or more. The V gene is TRBV7-2, the J gene TRBJ2-7; no reliable D call. The CDR3 is made up of 14 amino acids. Germline-derived CDR1 and CDR2 are SGHTA and FQGNSA. V lost 5 bases and J lost 2, with 13 bases in between. The CDR3 here is CASSPGVGTYEQYF. CDR3 DNA sequence: TGTGCCAGCAGCCCCGGAGTAGGGACCTACGAGCAGTACTTC.

This clonotype came up many times. The chain recombines TRBV2 with TRBJ1-3; the D is unclear. CDR3 length: 14 amino acids. V lost 1 base and J lost 0, with 4 bases in between. Germline values: CDR1 SNHLY, CDR2 FYNNEI. The CDR3 loop reads CASSEGTSGNTIYF. In DNA, the CDR3 is TGTGCCAGCAGTGAAGGGACCTCTGGAAACACCATATATTTT.

This clonotype occurred many times. The chain combines TRBV24-1 with TRBJ1-2; possible D gene TRBD1, 6 bases. CDR3 size: 13 residues. Trimming stripped 3 bases from V and 7 bases from J, with 11 bases between. CDR1 KGHDR and CDR2 SFDVKD come from the germline V gene. This chain's CDR3 is CATSDRGQSGYTF. CDR3 coding DNA: TGTGCCACCAGTGATCGGGGGCAGTCTGGCTACACCTTC.

This clonotype was recorded at least ten times. This chain connects TRBV20-1 to TRBJ2-7; a weak D match, TRBD1 (6 bases). Germline V gene lookup returns CDR1 DFQATT and CDR2 SNEGSKA (reference sequence). The CDR3 sequence is 14 residues long. The V end was cut by 0 bases, the J end by 2 bases, with 11 bases between. The CDR3 spells CSARDGGGPYEQYF. The CDR3 DNA reads as TGCAGTGCTAGAGATGGTGGGGGCCCCTACGAGCAGTACTTC.

At least ten counts were recorded for this clonotype. The V gene is TRBV20-1, the J gene TRBJ2-2; D may be TRBD2 (7 bases). Germline V gives CDR1 DFQATT, CDR2 SNEGSKA (reference sequence). This CDR3 is built from 14 residues. Trimming pared 7 bases from V and 6 bases from J, leaving 18 bases between. CDR3 DNA sequence: TGCAGTGTAGGGGGGGGGATTTTGCCCGGGGAGCTGTTTTTT. Its protein is CSVGGGILPGELFF.

This clonotype was counted ten times or more. The chain has TRBV2 and TRBJ2-7; D not certain. The CDR3 spans 11 residues. Trimming shortened V by 5 bases and J by 7 bases, and 9 bases separated the two germline ends. Germline-derived CDR1 and CDR2 are SNHLY and FYNNEI. This CDR3 is CASSSGREQYF. The CDR3 DNA reads TGTGCCAGCAGTTCCGGACGTGAGCAGTACTTC.

Many counts were recorded for this clonotype. The chain joins TRBV10-3 to TRBJ2-1; 7 bases fit TRBD2. CDR1 ENHRY and CDR2 SYGVKD come from the germline V gene. J gave up 7 bases and V 2 bases, and 2 bases lay outside the gene matches. The CDR3 consists of 13 residues. The chain's CDR3 is CAISERSGNEQFF. DNA for the CDR3: TGTGCCATCAGTGAGCGTAGCGGGAATGAGCAGTTCTTC.

This clonotype was detected ten times or more. V is TRBV20-1 and J is TRBJ2-1, with 10 bases aligning to TRBD1. This CDR3 is built from 14 residues. The V gene end was trimmed by 3 bases and the J gene end by 4 bases; junction bases not matched to a gene: 3. Germline CDR1 DFQATT, CDR2 SNEGSKA (reference sequence). The CDR3 reads CSARTGGRYNEQFF. CDR3 nucleotide sequence: TGCAGTGCTAGGACAGGGGGCCGGTACAATGAGCAGTTCTTC.